Listed below are T cell receptor beta chains from one sample, sequenced in a study of blood T cell repertoires in COVID-19. The data were produced by immunoSEQ multiplex PCR, yet TCRdb's version contains in-frame clones alone and is incomplete. The sample has tens of thousands of clones, 85% to 95% seen once. Sample: peripheral blood. All receptors come from a man aged 45-60 years with acute or convalescent COVID-19. Both conserved end residues are part of each CDR3. Each record gives: J gene, V gene, clone size, D gene, CDR3 protein, CDR3 DNA. D genes are given only for firm matches. Rows may omit the clone size; those that give it use once, few, many or a size class.

J: TRBJ2-3
V: TRBV9
size: NA
D: NA
CDR3: CASSVGTPPTDTQYF
DNA: TGTGCCAGCAGCGTAGGGACTCCGCCCACAGATACGCAGTATTTT

J: TRBJ2-2
V: TRBV5-1
size: NA
D: TRBD2
CDR3: CASSSLSLAGGGAGELFF
DNA: TGCGCCAGCAGCTCCTTGTCCCTAGCGGGGGGCGGTGCCGGGGAGCTGTTTTTT

J: TRBJ2-7
V: TRBV24-1
size: NA
D: TRBD1
CDR3: CATSRDRGYEQYF
DNA: TGTGCCACCAGCCGGGACAGGGGCTACGAGCAGTACTTC

J: TRBJ1-5
V: TRBV27
size: NA
D: NA
CDR3: CASSLSNLRVQPQHF
DNA: TGTGCCAGCAGTTTATCCAACCTCAGGGTCCAGCCCCAGCATTTT

J: TRBJ1-1
V: TRBV9
size: NA
D: NA
CDR3: CASSSLMGGTAEAFF
DNA: TGTGCCAGCAGCTCACTAATGGGGGGAACGGCTGAAGCTTTCTTT

J: TRBJ2-7
V: TRBV10-2
size: NA
D: NA
CDR3: CASSEMGGGPSF
DNA: TGCGCCAGCAGTGAAATGGGGGGGGGCCCCTCATTC

J: TRBJ2-2
V: TRBV5-1
size: once
D: NA
CDR3: CASSYRETSTAGELFF
DNA: TGCGCCAGCAGCTACCGCGAGACAAGTACCGCCGGGGAGCTGTTTTTT

J: TRBJ2-3
V: TRBV6-5
size: NA
D: NA
CDR3: CASMGKSGSTDTQYF
DNA: TGTGCCAGCATGGGTAAAAGCGGGAGCACAGATACGCAGTATTTT

J: TRBJ1-6
V: TRBV6-5
size: NA
D: TRBD1
CDR3: CASKKGTGGSSPLHF
DNA: TGTGCCAGCAAAAAGGGGACAGGGGGTAGTTCACCCCTCCACTTT

J: TRBJ1-1
V: TRBV11-3
size: NA
D: TRBD1
CDR3: CASSSKGQGGMNTEAFF
DNA: TGTGCCAGCAGCTCGAAGGGACAGGGGGGAATGAACACTGAAGCTTTCTTT

J: TRBJ2-3
V: TRBV9
size: NA
D: TRBD2
CDR3: CASSVEGGGPQIKQYF
DNA: TGTGCCAGCAGCGTAGAGGGCGGGGGACCCCAGATAAAGCAGTATTTT

J: TRBJ2-4
V: TRBV5-1
size: NA
D: NA
CDR3: CASSLFPENIQYF
DNA: TGCGCCAGCAGCTTGTTTCCGGAAAACATTCAGTACTTC

J: TRBJ1-6
V: TRBV10-3
size: NA
D: TRBD1
CDR3: CAISVDRGFGPLHF
DNA: TGTGCCATCAGTGTGGACAGGGGGTTTGGTCCCCTCCACTTT

J: TRBJ2-7
V: TRBV10-3
size: NA
D: NA
CDR3: CAISDGIADNYEQYF
DNA: TGTGCCATCAGTGACGGTATAGCGGATAACTACGAGCAGTACTTC

J: TRBJ1-2
V: TRBV13
size: NA
D: NA
CDR3: CASSYQAGRSIYGYTF
DNA: TGTGCCAGCAGCTATCAAGCGGGACGGAGTATATATGGCTACACCTTC

J: TRBJ1-2
V: TRBV6-4
size: NA
D: NA
CDR3: CASSDPGIHGYTF
DNA: TGTGCCAGCAGTGACCCAGGGATTCATGGCTACACCTTC

J: TRBJ1-1
V: TRBV18
size: NA
D: NA
CDR3: CASSPGPAMNTEAFF
DNA: TGTGCCAGCTCACCAGGTCCCGCTATGAACACTGAAGCTTTCTTT

J: TRBJ1-2
V: TRBV20-1
size: few
D: NA
CDR3: CSASLEGADYGYTF
DNA: TGCAGTGCTAGTCTCGAGGGAGCAGACTATGGCTACACCTTC

J: TRBJ1-1
V: TRBV27
size: NA
D: TRBD1
CDR3: CASSSWTGGISWTEAFF
DNA: TGTGCCAGCAGTTCCTGGACAGGGGGGATAAGTTGGACTGAAGCTTTCTTT

J: TRBJ2-3
V: TRBV10-3
size: NA
D: TRBD1
CDR3: CAIAEGATDTQYF
DNA: TGTGCCATCGCAGAGGGGGCAACAGATACGCAGTATTTT

J: TRBJ1-3
V: TRBV6-1
size: NA
D: TRBD1
CDR3: CASSEARGLSGNTIYF
DNA: TGTGCCAGCAGTGAAGCCAGGGGGCTCTCTGGAAACACCATATATTTT

J: TRBJ1-1
V: TRBV6-5
size: NA
D: NA
CDR3: CASSYSGAAAEAFF
DNA: TGTGCCAGCAGTTACTCAGGGGCTGCCGCTGAAGCTTTCTTT

J: TRBJ2-2
V: TRBV3-1/TRBV3-2
size: NA
D: TRBD2
CDR3: CASSTIAGGRTGELFF
DNA: TGTGCCAGCAGCACCATAGCGGGGGGACGCACCGGGGAGCTGTTTTTT

J: TRBJ1-5
V: TRBV19
size: NA
D: NA
CDR3: CASSFGGDQPQHF
DNA: TGTGCCAGTAGTTTCGGGGGTGATCAGCCCCAGCATTTT

J: TRBJ1-4
V: TRBV18
size: NA
D: NA
CDR3: CASSPIAGVREKLFF
DNA: TGTGCCAGCTCACCTATCGCCGGGGTGCGTGAAAAACTGTTTTTT

J: TRBJ2-1
V: TRBV11-3
size: NA
D: TRBD2
CDR3: CASSSSGDYNEQFF
DNA: TGTGCCAGCAGCTCTAGCGGAGACTACAATGAGCAGTTCTTC

J: TRBJ1-5
V: TRBV2
size: NA
D: TRBD1
CDR3: CASSRGSTGWQPQHF
DNA: TGTGCCAGCAGTCGAGGTTCGACAGGGTGGCAGCCCCAGCATTTT

J: TRBJ1-5
V: TRBV19
size: NA
D: TRBD1
CDR3: CASGFSGTVNQPQHF
DNA: TGTGCCAGTGGATTTTCCGGGACAGTGAATCAGCCCCAGCATTTT

J: TRBJ1-6
V: TRBV19
size: NA
D: TRBD1
CDR3: CASSTTAAWTGLDRSPLHF
DNA: TGTGCCAGTAGTACCACCGCCGCGTGGACAGGGCTTGACCGCTCACCCCTCCACTTT

J: TRBJ1-6
V: TRBV5-1
size: NA
D: TRBD1
CDR3: CASSFAGTGGSFSHNSPLHF
DNA: TGCGCCAGCAGCTTCGCCGGGACAGGGGGCAGTTTTTCCCATAATTCACCCCTCCACTTT

J: TRBJ1-1
V: TRBV2
size: NA
D: NA
CDR3: CASSGRGLGTEAFF
DNA: TGTGCCAGCAGTGGAAGGGGATTGGGCACTGAAGCTTTCTTT

J: TRBJ1-1
V: TRBV6-1
size: NA
D: NA
CDR3: CASSEALWVRGTEAFF
DNA: TGTGCCAGCAGTGAAGCGCTGTGGGTGCGGGGTACTGAAGCTTTCTTT